The sample holds one count of the clone carrying this TCR beta chain. What it recognizes is unknown. The Oncomine TCR Beta short-read assay sequenced DNA from cultured CD4+ T cells. TCRdb itself ran the PCR reads through MiXCR, one entry per CDR3 protein. The repertoire has about 21,000 distinct CDR3 sequences, 42% of them found once; the top ten carry roughly 9.9%. The CDR3 has 11 residues. The germline V and J ends were trimmed by 6 bases and 6 bases, with 9 bases remaining between them. From germline, CDR1 is MNHNS and CDR2 SASEGT. This specimen belongs to a study of vaccination and CD4 T cells after COVID-19. The overall study: Control cultures were given a CEFX pool, an HIV-1 Nef pool, or no peptide.

Study-wide points: For convalescent patients, 304 of the 307 vaccine-specific clones analyzed were classified as spike mono-reactive.

The time point: late sampling 161 to 241 days after vaccination in three convalescent patients. Sample treatment: approximately nine-day PBMC culture with coronavirus spike peptide pools or control peptides (ViraFEST assay). Every positive PCR date fell between March and December 2020, earlier than the US Alpha, Beta and Delta variants. Negative-selection isolation of CD4+ T cells was performed after 10 days of culture. V and J are TRBV6-1 and TRBJ2-7, with a weak D call TRBD1 (6 bases). The sample in question was CD4+ T cells from blood, cultured in vitro, obtained about 7 months after SARS-CoV-2 vaccination. This receptor was taken from a human donor who had recovered from COVID-19. For the CDR3, the DNA is TGTGCCAGCAGAACAGGGTCCGAGCAGTACTTC. Its protein is CASRTGSEQYF.